This TCR beta chain emerged from a study of response to subunit inactivated influenza vaccine. Findings and limits, study-wide: Authors suggested each seasonal flu vaccination may recruit only limited numbers of new T cells.

Using its own MiXCR run on the RT-PCR reads, TCRdb lists one record per CDR3 protein. The data show under 750,000 distinct CDR3 sequences, 12% seen once. The V segment lost 5 bases and the J segment 6 bases; nucleotides outside the gene matches: 6. Germline V gives CDR1 MDHEN, CDR2 SYDVKM. The CDR3 contains 15 residues. On this clonotype: The antigen is undetermined.

The rearrangement joins TRBV28 to TRBJ2-1; 11 bases map to TRBD2. This receptor was identified in a man aged 50 to 59 who received an inactivated influenza vaccine. The sample here was PBMCs from blood, taken on the day of vaccination. DNA of the CDR3: TGTGCCAGCAGTCCCAGGACTAGCGGGTCCAATGAGCAGTTCTTC. Translation: CASSPRTSGSNEQFF.